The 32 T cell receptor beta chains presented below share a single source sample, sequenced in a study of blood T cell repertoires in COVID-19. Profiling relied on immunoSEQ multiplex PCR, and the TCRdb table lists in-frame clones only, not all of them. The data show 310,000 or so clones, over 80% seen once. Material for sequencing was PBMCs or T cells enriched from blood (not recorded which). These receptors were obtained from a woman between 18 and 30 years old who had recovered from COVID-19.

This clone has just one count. The CDR3 nucleotides read TGTGCCAGCAGCCTCAAGGTAGAGCGGCGTCTCTTCAGGTACTTC. Its translation is CASSLKVERRLFRYF. This rearrangement joins TRBV3-1 (or the pseudogene TRBV3-2) to TRBJ2-7, with D possibly matching TRBD2 (5 bases). V was cut by 4 bases and J by 12 bases, with 25 bases left in between. Germline CDR1 and CDR2: LGHDT and YNNKEL (reference sequence). There are 15 residues in the CDR3.

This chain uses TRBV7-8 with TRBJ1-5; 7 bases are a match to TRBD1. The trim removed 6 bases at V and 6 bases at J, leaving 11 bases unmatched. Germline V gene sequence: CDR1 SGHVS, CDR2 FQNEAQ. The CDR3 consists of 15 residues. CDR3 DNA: TGTGCCAGCAGTCCCGCGACAGGGAGAGGTCAGCCCCAGCATTTT. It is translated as CASSPATGRGQPQHF. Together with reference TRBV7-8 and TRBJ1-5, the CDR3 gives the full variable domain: GAGVSQSPRYKVAKRGQDVALRCDPISGHVSLFWYQQALGQGPEFLTYFQNEAQLDKSGLPSDRFFAERPEGSVSTLKIQRTQQEDSAVYLCASSPATGRGQPQHFGDGTRLSIL.

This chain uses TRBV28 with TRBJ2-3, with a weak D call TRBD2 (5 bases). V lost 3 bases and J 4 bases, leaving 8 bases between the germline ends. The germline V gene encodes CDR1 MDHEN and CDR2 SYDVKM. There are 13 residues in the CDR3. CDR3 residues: CASSFPGSDTQYF. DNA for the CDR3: TGTGCCAGCAGTTTTCCGGGGTCAGATACGCAGTATTTT.

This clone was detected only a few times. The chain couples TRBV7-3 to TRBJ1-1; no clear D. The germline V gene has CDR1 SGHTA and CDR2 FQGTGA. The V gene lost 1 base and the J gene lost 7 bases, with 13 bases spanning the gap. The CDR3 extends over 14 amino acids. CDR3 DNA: TGTGCCAGCAGCTTAATTGGCCAGGCGAGTGAAGCTTTCTTT. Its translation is CASSLIGQASEAFF.

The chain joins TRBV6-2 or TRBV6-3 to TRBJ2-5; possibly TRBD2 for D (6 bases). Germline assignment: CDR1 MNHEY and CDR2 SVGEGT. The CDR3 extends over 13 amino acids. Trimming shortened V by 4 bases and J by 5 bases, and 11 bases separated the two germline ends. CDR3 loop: CASSWTIGETQYF. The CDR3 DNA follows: TGTGCCAGCAGTTGGACTATTGGGGAGACCCAGTACTTC.

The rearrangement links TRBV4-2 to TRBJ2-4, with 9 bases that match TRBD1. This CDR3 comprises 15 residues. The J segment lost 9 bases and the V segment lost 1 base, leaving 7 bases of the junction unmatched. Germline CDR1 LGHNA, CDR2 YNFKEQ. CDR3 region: CASSQAVDRGGIQYF. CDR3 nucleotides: TGTGCCAGCAGCCAAGCGGTGGACAGGGGTGGCATTCAGTACTTC.

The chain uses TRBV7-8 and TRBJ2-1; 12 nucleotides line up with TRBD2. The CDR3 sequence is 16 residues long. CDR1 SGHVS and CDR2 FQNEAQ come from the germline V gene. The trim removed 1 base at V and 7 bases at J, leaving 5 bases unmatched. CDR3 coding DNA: TGTGCCAGCAGCTTAGTAGGACTAGCGGGATCGAATGAGCAGTTCTTC. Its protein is CASSLVGLAGSNEQFF.

The CDR3 nucleotides are TGTGCCAGCAGCCCTTCTCCTGGACAGTTGATGGCACGGGGCTACACCTTC. Translating it yields CASSPSPGQLMARGYTF. The J gene is TRBJ1-2, the V gene TRBV4-2; perhaps TRBD1 as D (6 bases). The CDR3 runs to 17 residues. V was cut by 4 bases and J by 8 bases, with 26 bases left in between. Per germline, CDR1 LGHNA and CDR2 YNFKEQ.

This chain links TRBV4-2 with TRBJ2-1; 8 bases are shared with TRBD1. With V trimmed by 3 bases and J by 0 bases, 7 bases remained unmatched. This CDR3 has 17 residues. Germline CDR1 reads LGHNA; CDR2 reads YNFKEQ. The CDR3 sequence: CASSHPGTGNSYNEQFF. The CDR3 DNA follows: TGTGCCAGCAGCCACCCCGGGACAGGCAACTCCTACAATGAGCAGTTCTTC.

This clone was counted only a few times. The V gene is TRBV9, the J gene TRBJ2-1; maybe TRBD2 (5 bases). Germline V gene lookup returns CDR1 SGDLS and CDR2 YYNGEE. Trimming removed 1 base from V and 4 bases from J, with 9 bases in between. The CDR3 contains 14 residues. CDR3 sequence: CASSVSSGYNEQFF. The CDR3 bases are TGTGCCAGCAGCGTATCCAGCGGTTACAATGAGCAGTTCTTC.

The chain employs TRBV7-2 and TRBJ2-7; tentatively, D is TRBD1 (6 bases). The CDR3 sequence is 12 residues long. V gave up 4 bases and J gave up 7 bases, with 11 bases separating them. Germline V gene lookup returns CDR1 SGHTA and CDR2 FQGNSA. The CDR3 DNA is TGTGCCAGCAGCTCGCAGGGGCTTGAGCAGTACTTC. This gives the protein CASSSQGLEQYF.

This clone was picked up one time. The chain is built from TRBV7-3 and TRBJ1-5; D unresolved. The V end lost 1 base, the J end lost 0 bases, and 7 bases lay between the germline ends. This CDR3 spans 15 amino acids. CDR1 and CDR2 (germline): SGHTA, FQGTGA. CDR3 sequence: CASSLRAGSNQPQHF. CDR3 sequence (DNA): TGTGCCAGCAGCTTAAGAGCAGGTAGCAATCAGCCCCAGCATTTT.

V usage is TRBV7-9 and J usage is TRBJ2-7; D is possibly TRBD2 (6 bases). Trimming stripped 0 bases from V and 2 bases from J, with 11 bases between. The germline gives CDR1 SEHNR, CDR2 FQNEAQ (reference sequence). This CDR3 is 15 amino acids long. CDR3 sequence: CASSLAGGSTYEQYF. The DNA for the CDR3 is TGTGCCAGCAGCTTAGCGGGAGGATCGACCTACGAGCAGTACTTC.

The CDR3 DNA reads TGTGCCAGCAGCTTGCCCCTAGGGACAGGGAGATATAGCAATCAGCCCCAGCATTTT. It is translated as CASSLPLGTGRYSNQPQHF. The chain combines TRBV5-8 with TRBJ1-5; 9 nucleotides agree with TRBD1. Trimming at V came to 1 base and at J to 0 bases, leaving 11 bases not matched to a gene. The CDR3 contains 19 residues. Germline CDR1 and CDR2: SGHTS and YDEGEE.

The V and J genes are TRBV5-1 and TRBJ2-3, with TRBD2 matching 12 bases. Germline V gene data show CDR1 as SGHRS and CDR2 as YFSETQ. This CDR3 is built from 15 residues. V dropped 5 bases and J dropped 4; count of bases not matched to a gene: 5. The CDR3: CASSNLAGGSDTQYF. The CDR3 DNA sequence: TGCGCCAGCAGTAATCTAGCGGGGGGGTCAGATACGCAGTATTTT. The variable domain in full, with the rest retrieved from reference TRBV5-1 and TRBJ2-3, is KAGVTQTPRYLIKTRGQQVTLSCSPISGHRSVSWYQQTPGQGLQFLFEYFSETQRNKGNFPGRFSGRQFSNSRSEMNVSTLELGDSALYLCASSNLAGGSDTQYFGPGTRLTVL.

The CDR3 nucleotides read TGTGCCAGCGTTCGACAGGGCGCAGCTTTCTTT. The encoded protein is CASVRQGAAFF. The chain employs TRBV2 and TRBJ1-1; TRBD1 matches 7 bases. J was trimmed by 10 bases and V by 8 bases; bases with no gene match: 7. CDR3 size: 11 residues. Germline assignment: CDR1 SNHLY and CDR2 FYNNEI.

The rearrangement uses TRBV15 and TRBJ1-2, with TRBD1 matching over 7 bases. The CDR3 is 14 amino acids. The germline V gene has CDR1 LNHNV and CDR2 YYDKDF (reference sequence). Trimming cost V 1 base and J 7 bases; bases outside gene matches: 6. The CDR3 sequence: CATSRGEGAGGYTF. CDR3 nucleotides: TGTGCCACCAGCAGAGGAGAGGGGGCAGGTGGCTACACCTTC.

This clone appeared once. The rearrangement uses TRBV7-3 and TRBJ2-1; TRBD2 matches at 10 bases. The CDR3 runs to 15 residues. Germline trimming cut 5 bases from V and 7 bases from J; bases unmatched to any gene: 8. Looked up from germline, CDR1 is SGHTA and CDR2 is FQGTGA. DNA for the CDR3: TGTGCCAGCAGCCGTCGAGGGACTAGCGTTAATGAGCAGTTCTTC. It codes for CASSRRGTSVNEQFF. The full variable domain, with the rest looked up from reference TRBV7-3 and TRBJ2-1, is GAGVSQTPSNKVTEKGKYVELRCDPISGHTALYWYRQSLGQGPEFLIYFQGTGAADDSGLPNDRFFAVRPEGSVSTLKIQRTERGDSAVYLCASSRRGTSVNEQFFGPGTRLTVL.

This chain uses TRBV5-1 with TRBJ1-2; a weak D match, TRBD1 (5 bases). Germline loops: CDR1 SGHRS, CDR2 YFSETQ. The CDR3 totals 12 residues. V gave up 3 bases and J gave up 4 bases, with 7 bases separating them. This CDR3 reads CASSYDSYGYTF. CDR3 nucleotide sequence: TGCGCCAGCAGCTACGACAGCTATGGCTACACCTTC.

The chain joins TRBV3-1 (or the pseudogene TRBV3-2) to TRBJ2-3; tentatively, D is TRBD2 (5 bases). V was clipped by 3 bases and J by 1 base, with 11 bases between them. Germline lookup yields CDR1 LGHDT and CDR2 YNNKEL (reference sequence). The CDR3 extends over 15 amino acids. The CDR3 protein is CASSQAPEGTDTQYF. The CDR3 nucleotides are TGTGCCAGCAGCCAGGCCCCGGAGGGCACAGATACGCAGTATTTT.

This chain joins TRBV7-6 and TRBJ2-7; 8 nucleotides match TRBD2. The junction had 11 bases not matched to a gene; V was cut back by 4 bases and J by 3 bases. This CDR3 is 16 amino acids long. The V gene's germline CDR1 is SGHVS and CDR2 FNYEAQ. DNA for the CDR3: TGTGCCAGCAGCTCAAGTCTTATAAGCGGGAGCTACGAGCAGTACTTC. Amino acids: CASSSSLISGSYEQYF.

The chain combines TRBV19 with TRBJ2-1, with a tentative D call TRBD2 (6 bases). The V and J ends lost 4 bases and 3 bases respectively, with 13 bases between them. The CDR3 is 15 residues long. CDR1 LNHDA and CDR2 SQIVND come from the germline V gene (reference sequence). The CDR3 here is CASSTRLGVYNEQFF. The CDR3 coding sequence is TGTGCCAGTAGTACTCGACTAGGGGTCTACAATGAGCAGTTCTTC.

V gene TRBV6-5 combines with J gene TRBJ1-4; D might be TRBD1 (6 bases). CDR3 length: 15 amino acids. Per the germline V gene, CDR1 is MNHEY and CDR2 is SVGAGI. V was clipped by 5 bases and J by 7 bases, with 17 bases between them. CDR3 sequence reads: CASSRARQVGEKLFF. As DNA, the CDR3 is TGTGCCAGCAGTCGAGCTCGACAGGTCGGTGAAAAACTGTTTTTT.

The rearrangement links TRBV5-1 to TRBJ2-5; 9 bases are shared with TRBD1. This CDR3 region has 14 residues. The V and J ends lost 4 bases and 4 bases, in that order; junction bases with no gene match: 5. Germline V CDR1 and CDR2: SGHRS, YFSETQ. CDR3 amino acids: CASSETGGRETQYF. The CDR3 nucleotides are TGCGCCAGCAGCGAAACAGGGGGCCGAGAGACCCAGTACTTC. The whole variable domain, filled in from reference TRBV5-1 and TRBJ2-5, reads KAGVTQTPRYLIKTRGQQVTLSCSPISGHRSVSWYQQTPGQGLQFLFEYFSETQRNKGNFPGRFSGRQFSNSRSEMNVSTLELGDSALYLCASSETGGRETQYFGPGTRLLVL.

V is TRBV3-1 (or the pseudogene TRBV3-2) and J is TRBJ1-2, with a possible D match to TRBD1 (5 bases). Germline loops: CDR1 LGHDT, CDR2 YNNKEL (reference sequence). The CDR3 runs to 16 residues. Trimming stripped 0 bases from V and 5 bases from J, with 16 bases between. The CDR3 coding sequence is TGTGCCAGCAGCCAAGACTCAGGGTCGATCCTATATGGCTACACCTTC. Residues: CASSQDSGSILYGYTF.

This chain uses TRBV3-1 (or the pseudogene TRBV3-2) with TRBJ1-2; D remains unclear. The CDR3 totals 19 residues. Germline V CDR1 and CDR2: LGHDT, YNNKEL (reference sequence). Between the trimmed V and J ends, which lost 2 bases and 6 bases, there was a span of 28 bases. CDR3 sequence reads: CASSQHSSPFRGFSHGYTF. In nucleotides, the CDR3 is TGTGCCAGCAGCCAACATTCTTCACCTTTCCGGGGTTTTTCGCATGGCTACACCTTC.

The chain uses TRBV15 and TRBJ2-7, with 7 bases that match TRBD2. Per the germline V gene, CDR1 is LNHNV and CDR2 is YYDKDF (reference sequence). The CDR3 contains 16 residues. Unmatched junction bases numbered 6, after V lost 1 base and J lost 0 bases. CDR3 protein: CATSRANGGTSYEQYF. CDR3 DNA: TGTGCCACCAGCAGAGCGAACGGGGGGACCTCCTACGAGCAGTACTTC.

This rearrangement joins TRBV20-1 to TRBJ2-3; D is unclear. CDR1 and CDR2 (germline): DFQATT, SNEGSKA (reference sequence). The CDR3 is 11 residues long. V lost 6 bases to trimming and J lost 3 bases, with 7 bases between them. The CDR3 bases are TGCAGTGCAGAGTCGACAGATACGCAGTATTTT. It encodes CSAESTDTQYF.

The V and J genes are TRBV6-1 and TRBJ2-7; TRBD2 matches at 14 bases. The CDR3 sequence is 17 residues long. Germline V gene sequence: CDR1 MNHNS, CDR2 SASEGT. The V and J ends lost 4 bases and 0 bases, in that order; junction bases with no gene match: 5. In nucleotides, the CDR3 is TGTGCCAGCAGTGGTCCCGGGACTAGCGGGGGCTCCTACGAGCAGTACTTC. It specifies CASSGPGTSGGSYEQYF.

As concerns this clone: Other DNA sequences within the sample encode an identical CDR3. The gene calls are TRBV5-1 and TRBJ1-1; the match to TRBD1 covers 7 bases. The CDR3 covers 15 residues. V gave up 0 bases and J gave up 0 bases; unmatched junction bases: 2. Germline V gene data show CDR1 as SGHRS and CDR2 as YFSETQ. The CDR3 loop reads CASSLATGLNTEAFF. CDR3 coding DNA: TGCGCCAGCAGCTTGGCGACAGGGCTGAACACTGAAGCTTTCTTT.

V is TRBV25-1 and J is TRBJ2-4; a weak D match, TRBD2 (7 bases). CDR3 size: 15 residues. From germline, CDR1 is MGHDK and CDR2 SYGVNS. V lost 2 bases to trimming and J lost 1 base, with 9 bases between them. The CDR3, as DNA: TGTGCCAGCAGTGAAAGGGGGGGGGCCAAAAACATTCAGTACTTC. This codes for CASSERGGAKNIQYF.

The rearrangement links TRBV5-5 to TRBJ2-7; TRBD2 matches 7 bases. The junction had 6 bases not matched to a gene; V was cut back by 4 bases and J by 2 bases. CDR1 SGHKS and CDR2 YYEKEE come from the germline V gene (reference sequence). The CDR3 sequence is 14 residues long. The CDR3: CASSRQAGAYEQYF. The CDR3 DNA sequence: TGTGCCAGCAGCCGGCAGGCGGGGGCCTACGAGCAGTACTTC.